Presented here are 25 T cell receptor beta chains from one specimen sequenced in a study of blood T cell repertoires in COVID-19. Clones were sequenced by immunoSEQ multiplex PCR, and TCRdb holds only the in-frame ones, with some missing. The sample has 100,000 or so clones; roughly 80% are singletons. The sequencing input was peripheral blood. All receptors come from a woman aged 70-85 years with acute or convalescent COVID-19.

The chain has TRBV6-5 and TRBJ1-4, with unresolved D. There are 15 residues in the CDR3. Germline V CDR1 and CDR2: MNHEY, SVGAGI. Trimming removed 4 bases from V and 0 bases from J, with 9 bases in between. Here the CDR3 DNA reads TGTGCCAGCAGTTGGTTCGGGGCAACTAATGAAAAACTGTTTTTT. It specifies CASSWFGATNEKLFF.

This clone was recorded only once. CDR3 DNA: TGTGCCAGCCGAGTAGGCTACTATAGCAATCAGCCCCAGCATTTT. It yields the protein CASRVGYYSNQPQHF. This rearrangement joins TRBV6-5 to TRBJ1-5; D is ambiguous. Germline CDR1 and CDR2: MNHEY and SVGAGI. V shed 8 bases and J shed 0 bases, with 14 bases lying between them. The CDR3 is made up of 15 amino acids.

The chain carries TRBV5-1 and TRBJ2-1; TRBD2 agrees at 7 bases. V was clipped by 0 bases and J by 3 bases; unmatched bases: 6. CDR3 length: 16 residues. Per the germline V gene, CDR1 is SGHRS and CDR2 is YFSETQ. The CDR3 DNA is TGCGCCAGCAGCTTGGATCCCAGCGGGGTCTACAATGAGCAGTTCTTC. As protein: CASSLDPSGVYNEQFF. The variable domain in full, completed from reference TRBV5-1 and TRBJ2-1, reads KAGVTQTPRYLIKTRGQQVTLSCSPISGHRSVSWYQQTPGQGLQFLFEYFSETQRNKGNFPGRFSGRQFSNSRSEMNVSTLELGDSALYLCASSLDPSGVYNEQFFGPGTRLTVL.

This sequence joins TRBV18 and TRBJ2-3; 10 nucleotides line up with TRBD2. V was clipped by 1 base and J by 1 base; unmatched bases: 8. This CDR3 comprises 18 residues. Germline loops: CDR1 KGHSH, CDR2 LQKENI. CDR3 protein: CASSPLNPSGGGTDTQYF. CDR3 coding DNA: TGTGCCAGCTCACCACTTAACCCTAGCGGGGGAGGCACAGATACGCAGTATTTT. Drawing the rest from reference TRBV18 and TRBJ2-3, the complete variable domain is NAGVMQNPRHLVRRRGQEARLRCSPMKGHSHVYWYRQLPEEGLKFMVYLQKENIIDESGMPKERFSAEFPKEGPSILRIQQVVRGDSAAYFCASSPLNPSGGGTDTQYFGPGTRLTVL.

The rearrangement joins TRBV29-1 to TRBJ1-1; perhaps TRBD1 as D (5 bases). V dropped 5 bases and J dropped 5 bases, with 9 bases sitting between them. Germline CDR1 reads SQVTM; CDR2 reads ANQGSEA. CDR3 size: 11 residues. The CDR3 DNA reads TGCAGCGTTCTATCAGGGACTGAAGCTTTCTTT. Amino acid sequence: CSVLSGTEAFF.

The gene calls are TRBV28 and TRBJ1-2; D remains ambiguous. CDR1 MDHEN and CDR2 SYDVKM come from the germline V gene. V was clipped by 6 bases and J by 3 bases, with 5 bases between them. This CDR3 comprises 11 residues. For the CDR3, the DNA is TGTGCCAGCAGCGTCCACTATGGCTACACCTTC. Its translation: CASSVHYGYTF.

The V and J genes are TRBV29-1 and TRBJ2-1, with 8 bases that match TRBD1. The CDR3 is 12 amino acids. Unmatched junction bases numbered 1, after V lost 7 bases and J lost 2 bases. CDR1 and CDR2 from the germline V gene are SQVTM and ANQGSEA. CDR3 sequence (DNA): TGCAGCGAGGGACAGGCCTACAATGAGCAGTTCTTC. Protein sequence: CSEGQAYNEQFF.

V is TRBV27 and J is TRBJ1-2; D perhaps matches TRBD1 (6 bases). The germline V gene has CDR1 MNHEY and CDR2 SMNVEV (reference sequence). The V end lost 2 bases, the J end lost 7 bases, and 11 bases lay between the germline ends. The CDR3 contains 13 residues. CDR3 nucleotides: TGTGCCAGCAGTTTACAGGGGAGCCCTGGCTACACCTTC. This sequence encodes CASSLQGSPGYTF.

The chain is built from TRBV29-1 and TRBJ2-5; 10 bases agree with TRBD2. The CDR3 has 16 amino acids. The V gene's germline CDR1 is SQVTM and CDR2 ANQGSEA. V dropped 7 bases and J dropped 5; count of bases not matched to a gene: 16. CDR3 region: CSAPTASSGGRETQYF. CDR3 nucleotides: TGCAGCGCCCCCACCGCCAGTAGCGGGGGGCGGGAGACCCAGTACTTC.

This sequence joins TRBV12-3 or TRBV12-4 and TRBJ2-7; TRBD1 aligns across 8 bases. The CDR3 extends over 13 amino acids. Losses at the gene ends were 6 bases for V and 6 bases for J; bases not matched to a gene: 7. The CDR3 DNA reads as TGTGCCAGCAGCCTTGGACAGGGTGGCGAGCAGTACGTC. This gives the protein CASSLGQGGEQYV.

This chain links TRBV18 with TRBJ1-2, with a possible D match to TRBD1 (5 bases). Germline CDR1 is KGHSH and CDR2 is LQKENI. The CDR3 spans 12 residues. Trimming shortened V by 2 bases and J by 9 bases, and 10 bases separated the two germline ends. The CDR3 sequence is CASSPTGGSYTF. Written as DNA, the CDR3 is TGTGCCAGCTCACCAACAGGTGGTAGCTACACCTTC.

The genes are TRBV5-6 and TRBJ2-3; 9 bases line up with TRBD1. The CDR3 extends over 15 amino acids. Germline V gene lookup returns CDR1 SGHDT and CDR2 YYEEEE. Trimming took 2 bases from V and 3 from J; bases not matched to a gene: 4. CDR3 protein: CASSFRDRETDTQYF. The CDR3 coding sequence is TGTGCCAGCAGCTTCCGGGACAGGGAAACAGATACGCAGTATTTT.

The chain recombines TRBV5-1 with TRBJ2-6, with a possible D match to TRBD2 (5 bases). V lost 4 bases to trimming and J lost 2 bases, with 13 bases between them. CDR1 is SGHRS, CDR2 YFSETQ, per germline. This CDR3 has 16 residues. CDR3 residues: CASSTTSSTGANVLTF. The CDR3 coding sequence is TGCGCCAGCAGCACTACTAGTTCCACTGGGGCCAACGTCCTGACTTTC.

The rearrangement links TRBV18 to TRBJ1-1; perhaps TRBD1 as D (5 bases). Trimming removed 6 bases at V and 0 bases at J, with 26 bases between. The CDR3 sequence is 19 residues long. CDR1 and CDR2 from the germline V gene are KGHSH and LQKENI. CDR3 sequence (DNA): TGTGCCAGCTCCCTACGTCAGGGAGTATCGGGGGGTATGAACACTGAAGCTTTCTTT. It codes for CASSLRQGVSGGMNTEAFF.

The V gene is TRBV15, the J gene TRBJ2-2; TRBD2 aligns across 8 bases. CDR1 and CDR2 from the germline V gene are LNHNV and YYDKDF (reference sequence). The CDR3 consists of 19 residues. With 6 bases clipped from V and 7 bases from J, the junction kept 22 bases outside the gene matches. The CDR3 nucleotides are TGTGCCACCAGAGGGAGAAAGGATCCAGCGGGGGCCCTCGGCGGGGAGCTGTTTTTT. Its translation is CATRGRKDPAGALGGELFF.

The chain links TRBV4-3 to TRBJ1-5; no clear D. The V gene lost 0 bases and the J gene lost 7 bases, with 10 bases spanning the gap. CDR1 is LGHNA and CDR2 is YSLEER in the germline V gene. The CDR3 runs to 14 residues. The CDR3 region is CASSQETGNQPQHF. The CDR3 DNA sequence: TGCGCCAGCAGCCAAGAGACGGGTAACCAGCCCCAGCATTTT.

The V gene is TRBV6-5, the J gene TRBJ1-2; the D gene is possibly TRBD1 (5 bases). Germline V gene lookup returns CDR1 MNHEY and CDR2 SVGAGI. The length of the CDR3 is 14 residues. V gave up 4 bases and J gave up 7 bases, with 16 bases separating them. CDR3 amino acids: CASSSAGHFSGYTF. As DNA, the CDR3 is TGTGCCAGCAGTTCCGCTGGACATTTCAGTGGCTACACCTTC.

The chain couples TRBV20-1 to TRBJ2-3, with 10 bases lining up with TRBD2. Trimming cost V 3 bases and J 0 bases; bases outside gene matches: 6. From germline, CDR1 is DFQATT and CDR2 SNEGSKA (reference sequence). The CDR3 contains 16 residues. CDR3 sequence reads: CSASTSGEKSTDTQYF. In nucleotides, the CDR3 is TGCAGTGCTAGTACTAGCGGGGAGAAAAGCACAGATACGCAGTATTTT.

This rearrangement joins TRBV9 to TRBJ2-5, with TRBD1 matching 9 bases. The V gene end was trimmed by 4 bases and the J gene end by 5 bases; junction bases not matched to a gene: 9. The CDR3 has 15 amino acids. Germline-derived CDR1 and CDR2 are SGDLS and YYNGEE. CDR3 coding DNA: TGTGCCAGCAGCTCCCGGACAGGGGAGAGGGAGACCCAGTACTTC. Residues: CASSSRTGERETQYF. The whole variable domain, filled in from reference TRBV9 and TRBJ2-5, reads DSGVTQTPKHLITATGQRVTLRCSPRSGDLSVYWYQQSLDQGLQFLIQYYNGEERAKGNILERFSAQQFPDLHSELNLSSLELGDSALYFCASSSRTGERETQYFGPGTRLLVL.

The rearrangement joins TRBV5-1 to TRBJ1-2; possibly TRBD1 for D (6 bases). The ends were cut back, 2 bases at V and 4 bases at J, with 18 bases in the middle. Germline V lookup: CDR1 SGHRS, CDR2 YFSETQ. CDR3 size: 16 residues. This chain's CDR3 is CASSLGHVAGAYGYTF. CDR3 bases: TGCGCCAGCAGCTTAGGTCACGTAGCAGGGGCCTATGGCTACACCTTC.

The chain combines TRBV2 with TRBJ1-5; a weak D match, TRBD1 (5 bases). Germline CDR1 is SNHLY and CDR2 is FYNNEI. Trimming pared 9 bases from V and 7 bases from J, leaving 19 bases between. CDR3 length equals 14 residues. The CDR3 loop reads CASSYGGERQPQHF. CDR3 DNA: TGTGCCAGTTCTTACGGGGGGGAACGACAGCCCCAGCATTTT.

V is TRBV6-5 and J is TRBJ2-2, with D perhaps matching TRBD1 (5 bases). The germline gives CDR1 MNHEY, CDR2 SVGAGI. Trimming took off 2 bases at V and 6 bases at J, with 16 bases between the two ends. The CDR3 has 16 residues. Written as DNA, the CDR3 is TGTGCCAGCAGTTACCACCCGGCCAGCAGGGCCGGGGAGCTGTTTTTT. Amino acids: CASSYHPASRAGELFF.

V is TRBV6-5 and J is TRBJ2-1; 7 nucleotides align to TRBD1. Germline V lookup: CDR1 MNHEY, CDR2 SVGAGI. The J segment lost 8 bases and the V segment lost 5 bases, leaving 9 bases of the junction unmatched. This CDR3 comprises 14 residues. The CDR3 reads CASSPHDRAHEQFF. CDR3 sequence (DNA): TGTGCCAGCAGTCCCCATGACAGGGCCCATGAGCAGTTCTTC.

The gene calls are TRBV5-1 and TRBJ2-1, with 9 bases that match TRBD2. The CDR3 is 15 amino acids. Germline CDR1 is SGHRS and CDR2 is YFSETQ. The V gene end was trimmed by 0 bases and the J gene end by 8 bases; junction bases not matched to a gene: 6. Here the CDR3 reads CASSLGGGGLDEQFF. The DNA for the CDR3 is TGCGCCAGCAGCTTGGGCGGGGGGGGCCTGGATGAGCAGTTCTTC.

Only a few counts were recorded for this clone. This chain joins TRBV3-1 (or the pseudogene TRBV3-2) and TRBJ2-1; D perhaps matches TRBD1 (6 bases). The CDR3 has 16 amino acids. The ends were cut back, 0 bases at V and 8 bases at J, with 17 bases in the middle. The germline gives CDR1 LGHDT, CDR2 YNNKEL (reference sequence). The CDR3 DNA reads TGTGCCAGCAGCCAAGAAGCTGGGGGCTCCTTCGATGAGCAGTTCTTC. Protein: CASSQEAGGSFDEQFF.